These T cell receptor beta chains were read from a single sample in a study of cytomegalovirus exposure and HLA in healthy donors. Sequenced by immunoSEQ multiplex PCR; TCRdb stores in-frame clones only, minus some. Of about 200,000 clones listed, 81% were seen once; the top ten hold 1% to 1.5%. The sample taken for sequencing was PBMCs. The receptors shown here come from a woman aged 30 to 39 in good health and CMV-seronegative. Both conserved end residues are part of each CDR3. D genes are given only for firm matches. Size is stated for part of the rows, as once, few or many counts, or as a class when the clone is expanded.

D gene	clone size	J gene	V gene	CDR3 protein	CDR3 DNA
TRBD1	few	TRBJ1-2	TRBV19	CASSNRGRDGYTF	TGTGCCAGTAGTAACAGGGGAAGGGATGGCTACACCTTC
TRBD1	NA	TRBJ1-4	TRBV4-2	CASSRYDRGLNEKLFF	TGTGCCAGCAGCCGGTATGACAGGGGGCTTAATGAAAAACTGTTTTTT
NA	NA	TRBJ2-7	TRBV7-2	CASSLFRWEQYF	TGTGCCAGCAGCTTATTCAGGTGGGAGCAGTACTTC
TRBD2	few	TRBJ2-7	TRBV18	CASSPNSGSMGEQYF	TGTGCCAGCTCACCAAATAGCGGGAGTATGGGCGAGCAGTACTTC
NA	NA	TRBJ2-7	TRBV4-2	CASSQAGSSGVEQYF	TGTGCCAGCAGCCAAGCGGGCTCATCAGGGGTCGAGCAGTACTTC
TRBD1	NA	TRBJ1-1	TRBV5-1	CASSSLQGQTEAFF	TGCGCCAGCAGCTCGTTACAGGGGCAGACTGAAGCTTTCTTT
NA	NA	TRBJ1-5	TRBV2	CASRAGDLSNQPQHF	TGTGCCAGCAGAGCAGGGGACCTGAGCAATCAGCCCCAGCATTTT
TRBD1	NA	TRBJ1-4	TRBV5-1	CASSQGTGDEKLFF	TGCGCCAGCAGCCAAGGGACAGGGGATGAAAAACTGTTTTTT
NA	NA	TRBJ1-4	TRBV2	CASSEGGWGKLFF	TGTGCCAGCAGTGAAGGCGGGTGGGGAAAACTGTTTTTT
NA	NA	TRBJ2-5	TRBV20-1	CSVRGRETQYF	TGCAGTGTCCGGGGTCGAGAGACCCAGTACTTC
TRBD1	NA	TRBJ1-4	TRBV9	CASSLQGASNEKLFF	TGTGCCAGCAGCTTACAGGGGGCTAGCAATGAAAAACTGTTTTTT
TRBD2	NA	TRBJ2-3	TRBV27	CASSHRKAGTSGEDTQYF	TGTGCCAGCAGTCACCGAAAAGCTGGGACTAGCGGAGAAGATACGCAGTATTTT
NA	NA	TRBJ2-7	TRBV5-8	CASSLDRLTYEQYF	TGTGCCAGCAGCTTGGACAGACTAACCTACGAGCAGTACTTC
NA	once	TRBJ1-2	TRBV5-1	CASSPETGSQANYGYTF	TGCGCCAGCAGCCCCGAGACAGGTAGCCAAGCCAACTATGGCTACACCTTC
NA	NA	TRBJ2-5	TRBV27	CASSPRLRGGGGTQYF	TGTGCCAGCAGTCCACGACTGAGGGGAGGCGGTGGGACCCAGTACTTC
NA	NA	TRBJ1-2	TRBV10-1	CASSGQAGYGYTF	TGCGCCAGCAGTGGACAGGCGGGCTATGGCTACACCTTC
NA	NA	TRBJ1-1	TRBV10-3	CAISEVQGEAFF	TGTGCCATCAGTGAAGTGCAGGGCGAAGCTTTCTTT
TRBD1	NA	TRBJ1-1	TRBV11-1	CASSWWTGDTEAFF	TGTGCCAGCAGCTGGTGGACAGGGGACACTGAAGCTTTCTTT
TRBD1	NA	TRBJ2-1	TRBV5-1	CASMRDREMNEQFF	TGCGCCAGCATGAGGGACAGGGAGATGAATGAGCAGTTCTTC
NA	NA	TRBJ2-5	TRBV6-5	CASSFGRAVETQYF	TGTGCCAGCAGTTTTGGACGAGCGGTAGAGACCCAGTACTTC
NA	NA	TRBJ2-5	TRBV7-9	CASSRGSQYF	TGTGCCAGCAGCCGGGGATCCCAGTACTTC
TRBD2	NA	TRBJ2-3	TRBV9	CASSVIGGASTDTQYF	TGTGCCAGCAGCGTTATCGGGGGGGCCAGCACAGATACGCAGTATTTT
TRBD1	NA	TRBJ1-6	TRBV5-1	CASSPGQGFNSPLHF	TGCGCCAGCAGCCCCGGACAGGGGTTTAATTCACCCCTCCACTTT
TRBD2	once	TRBJ2-1	TRBV25-1	CASRRAGGQVRNEQFF	TGTGCCAGCAGGAGAGCGGGAGGCCAGGTGAGGAATGAGCAGTTCTTC
NA	NA	TRBJ2-7	TRBV19	CASSTRSLTYEQYF	TGTGCCAGTAGTACCCGCAGTCTCACCTACGAGCAGTACTTC
TRBD1	NA	TRBJ2-3	TRBV18	CASSPTGANTDTQYF	TGTGCCAGCTCACCGACAGGGGCGAACACAGATACGCAGTATTTT
TRBD2	NA	TRBJ2-7	TRBV5-1	CASSLPRLSGEPYEQYF	TGCGCCAGCAGCTTGCCGCGATTGAGCGGGGAACCCTACGAGCAGTACTTC
TRBD2	NA	TRBJ2-7	TRBV30	CAWSLGTSGYEQYF	TGTGCCTGGAGCCTAGGGACTAGCGGCTACGAGCAGTACTTC
TRBD1	few	TRBJ1-1	TRBV5-1	CASSPGGTGFTEAFF	TGCGCCAGCAGCCCTGGGGGGACAGGGTTTACTGAAGCTTTCTTT
NA	few	TRBJ1-6	TRBV4-1	CASSQEPGPWAWNSPLHF	TGCGCCAGCAGCCAAGAGCCCGGTCCCTGGGCATGGAACTCACCCCTCCACTTT
NA	NA	TRBJ1-1	TRBV19	CASSMRYVMNTEAFF	TGTGCCAGTAGTATGAGGTACGTCATGAACACTGAAGCTTTCTTT
NA	NA	TRBJ2-3	TRBV7-2	CASSFSGNSRGAGADTQYF	TGTGCCAGCAGCTTCTCGGGGAACAGCCGGGGGGCGGGAGCAGATACGCAGTATTTT
NA	NA	TRBJ2-3	TRBV5-1	CASSPQGQQTSTDTQYF	TGCGCCAGCAGCCCCCAGGGTCAGCAAACTAGCACAGATACGCAGTATTTT
TRBD1	NA	TRBJ2-5	TRBV11-2	CASSPGGERTRPQETQYF	TGTGCCAGCAGCCCAGGGGGAGAAAGAACACGACCCCAAGAGACCCAGTACTTC
NA	NA	TRBJ1-4	TRBV7-9	CASSLGQAIEKLFF	TGTGCCAGCAGCTTAGGTCAAGCGATTGAAAAACTGTTTTTT
NA	NA	TRBJ1-2	TRBV18	CASSPTTDSYTF	TGTGCCAGCTCACCAACGACAGATTCCTACACCTTC
TRBD1	NA	TRBJ1-2	TRBV30	CAWSWPRQGLYGYTF	TGTGCCTGGAGTTGGCCCCGACAGGGACTCTATGGCTACACCTTC
NA	NA	TRBJ2-7	TRBV6-5	CASNLAENHEQYF	TGTGCCAGCAACCTCGCGGAGAACCACGAGCAGTACTTC
TRBD1	once	TRBJ1-2	TRBV5-4	CASSPGTGNGYTF	TGTGCCAGCAGCCCCGGGACAGGGAATGGCTACACCTTC
TRBD1	NA	TRBJ1-1	TRBV25-1	CASRPLRQGPMNTEAFF	TGTGCCAGCAGACCTCTCAGACAGGGGCCAATGAACACTGAAGCTTTCTTT
TRBD1	NA	TRBJ1-3	TRBV30	CALQGVNSGNTIYF	TGTGCCTTACAGGGGGTCAACTCTGGAAACACCATATATTTT
NA	NA	TRBJ2-5	TRBV7-6	CASSLVGGQETQYF	TGTGCCAGCAGCTTAGTCGGCGGTCAAGAGACCCAGTACTTC
NA	NA	TRBJ2-7	TRBV5-1	CASSPGVNSYEQYF	TGCGCCAGCAGCCCGGGGGTGAACTCCTACGAGCAGTACTTC
NA	few	TRBJ2-7	TRBV10-2	CASSFATGYEQYF	TGCGCCAGCAGTTTCGCCACAGGCTACGAGCAGTACTTC
NA	NA	TRBJ2-5	TRBV28	CASSLFTGVGETQYF	TGTGCCAGCAGTTTATTTACAGGTGTGGGAGAGACCCAGTACTTC
TRBD1	few	TRBJ2-2	TRBV7-7	CASSSGQGRTGELFF	TGTGCCAGCAGCTCTGGACAGGGGCGAACCGGGGAGCTGTTTTTT
NA	few	TRBJ1-2	TRBV5-1	CASRNSDYGYTF	TGCGCCAGCAGGAATAGTGACTATGGCTACACCTTC
NA	few	TRBJ2-2	TRBV6-5	CASSGVFGGGELFF	TGTGCCAGCAGCGGCGTTTTCGGGGGCGGGGAGCTGTTTTTT
TRBD2	NA	TRBJ2-1	TRBV28	CASNSLGGNEQFF	TGTGCCAGCAACTCACTGGGGGGGAATGAGCAGTTCTTC
NA	many	TRBJ2-3	TRBV27	CASNTVAASTDTQYF	TGTGCCAGCAATACCGTTGCGGCTAGCACAGATACGCAGTATTTT